Each of the 26 T cell receptor beta chains below was sequenced from the same sample in a study of spatial heterogeneity in lung cancer. TCRdb recomputed calls from the 5' RACE reads with MiXCR, one row per CDR3 protein. The sample shows 20,000 to 30,000 distinct CDR3 sequences, around 4.7% of them seen only once. The time point: sample taken at primary tumor resection. Sequencing used PBMCs, obtained at surgery. The receptors originated from a male donor with early-stage non-small cell lung cancer.

This clonotype was seen many times. The CDR3 protein is CASSWGSSTDTQYF. The DNA of the CDR3 is TGTGCCAGCAGTTGGGGGTCAAGCACAGATACGCAGTATTTT. This rearrangement joins TRBV6-6 to TRBJ2-3; either TRBD1 or TRBD2 may supply D (5 bases each). The V and J ends lost 4 bases and 0 bases respectively, with 8 bases between them. Germline values: CDR1 MNHNY, CDR2 SVGAGI (reference sequence). The CDR3 runs to 14 residues.

In its sample, this clonotype ranks as medium-sized. The V call is TRBV7-2, the J call TRBJ2-1; 10 nucleotides match TRBD1. Unmatched junction bases numbered 7, after V lost 5 bases and J lost 3 bases. CDR3 length equals 16 residues. Germline CDR1 reads SGHTA; CDR2 reads FQGNSA. This CDR3 reads CASSHTGTGDYNEQFF. The CDR3 region has the DNA TGTGCCAGCAGCCACACCGGGACAGGGGACTACAATGAGCAGTTCTTC.

This clonotype was seen ten or more times. The chain combines TRBV5-1 with TRBJ1-1; tentative D call: TRBD1 (6 bases). Germline-derived CDR1 and CDR2 are SGHRS and YFSETQ. The CDR3 extends over 15 amino acids. Trimming removed 4 bases from V and 0 bases from J, with 13 bases in between. The CDR3 DNA follows: TGCGCCAGCAGCCCTGGGGACACCATGAACACTGAAGCTTTCTTT. This sequence encodes CASSPGDTMNTEAFF.

At least ten counts were recorded for this clonotype. V gene TRBV7-9 combines with J gene TRBJ2-7; TRBD2 matches 7 bases. CDR3 length: 14 amino acids. Germline-derived CDR1 and CDR2 are SEHNR and FQNEAQ (reference sequence). Unmatched junction bases numbered 6, after V lost 3 bases and J lost 4 bases. CDR3 coding DNA: TGTGCCAGCAGCTTGGTAAGGGGAGGGTACGAGCAGTACTTC. Amino acids: CASSLVRGGYEQYF.

This clonotype was detected ten times or more. The chain's CDR3 is CASTLTGGAYEQYF. In DNA form, the CDR3 reads TGTGCCAGCACCTTGACAGGGGGTGCCTACGAGCAGTACTTC. The genes are TRBV28 and TRBJ2-7, with TRBD1 matching over 9 bases. Germline trimming cut 7 bases from V and 2 bases from J; bases unmatched to any gene: 6. The CDR3 spans 14 residues. Germline V CDR1 and CDR2: MDHEN, SYDVKM.

At least ten counts were recorded for this clonotype. The chain couples TRBV5-1 to TRBJ2-5, with a weak D call TRBD2 (5 bases). The length of the CDR3 is 13 residues. The V end was cut by 4 bases, the J end by 5 bases, with 12 bases between. Germline V gene data show CDR1 as SGHRS and CDR2 as YFSETQ. CDR3: CASSGSGAETQYF. CDR3 nucleotide sequence: TGCGCCAGCAGCGGGAGTGGCGCGGAGACCCAGTACTTC. The full variable domain, completed using reference TRBV5-1 and TRBJ2-5, is KAGVTQTPRYLIKTRGQQVTLSCSPISGHRSVSWYQQTPGQGLQFLFEYFSETQRNKGNFPGRFSGRQFSNSRSEMNVSTLELGDSALYLCASSGSGAETQYFGPGTRLLVL.

V is TRBV12-3 or TRBV12-4 and J is TRBJ2-7; 8 bases are a match to TRBD1. The CDR3 runs 13 residues. Unmatched junction bases numbered 5, after V lost 7 bases and J lost 3 bases. CDR3 residues: CASKPGQDYEQYF. The CDR3 region has the DNA TGTGCCAGCAAACCGGGACAGGACTACGAGCAGTACTTC.

This clonotype was detected many times. This chain links TRBV30 with TRBJ2-3; no firm D call. Germline values: CDR1 GTSNPN, CDR2 SVGIG (reference sequence). V lost 6 bases to trimming and J lost 0 bases, with 10 bases between them. This CDR3 has 13 residues. The CDR3 sequence: CACTLTSTDTQYF. In nucleotides, the CDR3 is TGTGCCTGTACTTTAACTAGCACAGATACGCAGTATTTT.

In its sample, this clonotype was seen many times. The chain employs TRBV12-3 or TRBV12-4 and TRBJ2-1; D is undetermined. V lost 6 bases to trimming and J lost 5 bases, with 14 bases between them. The CDR3 sequence is 14 residues long. CDR3 DNA sequence: TGTGCCAGCAGCCGGACCAGCTCTAACAATGAGCAGTTCTTC. Residues: CASSRTSSNNEQFF.

This clonotype is medium-sized. J is TRBJ2-1 and V is TRBV6-2 or TRBV6-3; D is unclear. With 1 base removed from V and 8 bases from J, the gap between germline ends came to 3 bases. This CDR3 spans 11 amino acids. Germline CDR1 is MNHEY and CDR2 is SVGEGT. CDR3 sequence: CASSYLDEQFF. CDR3 in DNA: TGTGCCAGCAGTTACTTGGATGAGCAGTTCTTC.

This clonotype was recorded at least ten times. V gene TRBV12-3 or TRBV12-4 combines with J gene TRBJ2-3, with unresolved D. Trimming left V 4 bases short and J 1 base short, with 9 bases between. This CDR3 has 14 residues. In nucleotides, the CDR3 is TGTGCCAGCAGTTCCACCTTCCGCACAGATACGCAGTATTTT. It translates to CASSSTFRTDTQYF.

This clonotype appeared many times. The V gene is TRBV3-1, the J gene TRBJ2-2; 10 positions match TRBD2. The V segment lost 1 base and the J segment 0 bases; nucleotides outside the gene matches: 8. CDR1 and CDR2 from the germline V gene are LGHDT and YNNKEL (reference sequence). CDR3 length: 19 amino acids. In DNA, the CDR3 is TGTGCCAGCAGCCAAGGCCTAGCGGGGGTCCCAACGAACACCGGGGAGCTGTTTTTT. Translating it yields CASSQGLAGVPTNTGELFF.

At least ten counts were recorded for this clonotype. The chain has TRBV25-1 and TRBJ2-1; 8 bases align to TRBD2. Per the germline V gene, CDR1 is MGHDK and CDR2 is SYGVNS. Germline trimming cut 8 bases from V and 6 bases from J; bases unmatched to any gene: 0. The CDR3 has 11 amino acids. This CDR3 reads CASRGGNEQFF. CDR3 sequence (DNA): TGTGCCAGCCGGGGGGGCAATGAGCAGTTCTTC.

This clonotype showed up many times. The V and J genes are TRBV18 and TRBJ1-4; the D is unclear. The CDR3 extends over 14 amino acids. V was cut by 1 base and J by 4 bases, with 7 bases left in between. Germline V gene lookup returns CDR1 KGHSH and CDR2 LQKENI. For the CDR3, the DNA is TGTGCCAGCTCACCACTCAGCAATAATGAAAAACTGTTTTTT. Encoded protein: CASSPLSNNEKLFF. Full variable domain (missing parts from reference TRBV18 and TRBJ1-4): NAGVMQNPRHLVRRRGQEARLRCSPMKGHSHVYWYRQLPEEGLKFMVYLQKENIIDESGMPKERFSAEFPKEGPSILRIQQVVRGDSAAYFCASSPLSNNEKLFFGSGTQLSVL.

This clonotype was seen repeatedly, ten times or more. The chain links TRBV7-9 to TRBJ2-3; TRBD2 aligns across 13 bases. This CDR3 has 16 amino acids. The germline CDR1 and CDR2 sequences are SEHNR and FQNEAQ (reference sequence). V dropped 5 bases and J dropped 9; count of bases not matched to a gene: 11. CDR3 residues: CASSAPGLAGEWTQYF. The CDR3 region has the DNA TGTGCCAGCAGCGCCCCCGGACTAGCGGGAGAGTGGACGCAGTATTTT.

This clonotype was recorded many times. The chain uses TRBV6-5 and TRBJ1-2, with D perhaps matching TRBD1 (5 bases). This CDR3 has 14 amino acids. Germline V gives CDR1 MNHEY, CDR2 SVGAGI. Between the trimmed V and J ends, which lost 2 bases and 7 bases, there was a span of 14 bases. The CDR3 bases are TGTGCCAGCAGTTACGGGCTGGACAATGCTGGCTACACCTTC. This sequence encodes CASSYGLDNAGYTF.

The chain combines TRBV5-1 with TRBJ2-2, with D perhaps TRBD2 (6 bases). The CDR3 loop spans 15 amino acids. Germline V gene lookup returns CDR1 SGHRS and CDR2 YFSETQ. Trimming stripped 0 bases from V and 3 bases from J, with 9 bases between. The CDR3 here is CASSLGDLYTGELFF. The CDR3 DNA reads TGCGCCAGCAGCTTGGGGGACTTGTACACCGGGGAGCTGTTTTTT.

Many counts were recorded for this clonotype. V is TRBV12-3 or TRBV12-4 and J is TRBJ1-4, with TRBD1 as a possible D gene (5 bases). This CDR3 region has 15 residues. Trimming stripped 5 bases from V and 6 bases from J, with 16 bases between. CDR3 amino acids: CASSPETAKYEKLFF. CDR3 DNA: TGTGCCAGCAGTCCCGAGACAGCAAAGTATGAAAAACTGTTTTTT.

This clonotype was observed at least ten times. The genes are TRBV15 and TRBJ1-5, with 8 nucleotides matching TRBD1. V shed 5 bases and J 4 bases; nucleotides not matched to a gene: 7. The CDR3 is made up of 15 amino acids. Germline values: CDR1 LNHNV, CDR2 YYDKDF (reference sequence). The CDR3 loop reads CATSGGQALNQPQHF. DNA for the CDR3: TGTGCCACCAGCGGGGGACAGGCGTTGAATCAGCCCCAGCATTTT.

This clonotype has a count of ten or more. The chain couples TRBV15 to TRBJ1-4, with unresolved D. The CDR3 runs to 16 residues. With 0 bases removed from V and 3 bases from J, the gap between germline ends came to 11 bases. Germline V lookup: CDR1 LNHNV, CDR2 YYDKDF (reference sequence). The CDR3 sequence is CATSRDPGAANEKLFF. CDR3 sequence (DNA): TGTGCCACCAGCAGAGATCCCGGAGCAGCTAATGAAAAACTGTTTTTT.

This clonotype has a count of ten or more. The rearrangement joins TRBV5-1 to TRBJ2-3; TRBD2 is a possible D gene (6 bases). Germline V gene data show CDR1 as SGHRS and CDR2 as YFSETQ. The CDR3 sequence is 18 residues long. V dropped 0 bases and J dropped 6 bases, with 23 bases sitting between them. CDR3 sequence: CASSLAGGLEKFDDTQYF. CDR3 in DNA: TGCGCCAGCAGCTTGGCCGGGGGTTTGGAAAAGTTTGATGATACGCAGTATTTT.

This clonotype has at least ten counts. The V and J genes are TRBV12-3 or TRBV12-4 and TRBJ2-7; TRBD2 agrees at 12 bases. This CDR3 comprises 15 residues. Unmatched junction bases numbered 5, after V lost 6 bases and J lost 2 bases. In DNA, the CDR3 is TGTGCCAGCAGCGTAACTAGCGGGAGGACCTACGAGCAGTACTTC. Translated: CASSVTSGRTYEQYF.

This clonotype was counted ten times or more. This rearrangement joins TRBV12-3 or TRBV12-4 to TRBJ1-4, with TRBD1 matching 9 bases. The CDR3 contains 16 residues. J was trimmed by 7 bases and V by 6 bases; bases with no gene match: 12. Here the CDR3 reads CASRPSLGTGPEKLFF. DNA for the CDR3: TGTGCCAGCAGACCGAGCCTGGGGACAGGGCCTGAAAAACTGTTTTTT.

Only a few counts were recorded for this clonotype. The V call is TRBV19, the J call TRBJ2-7; 8 nucleotides agree with TRBD2. The V segment lost 4 bases and the J segment 1 base; nucleotides outside the gene matches: 6. Per germline, CDR1 LNHDA and CDR2 SQIVND (reference sequence). The CDR3 covers 15 residues. CDR3 in amino acids: CASSTSGQPSYEQYF. In DNA, the CDR3 is TGTGCCAGTAGTACTAGCGGGCAACCATCCTACGAGCAGTACTTC.

This clonotype was seen many times. This chain connects TRBV18 to TRBJ2-1, with 8 bases matching TRBD2. V was pared by 5 bases and J by 3 bases, with 6 bases of the junction left unmatched. The CDR3 is 15 amino acids. Germline values: CDR1 KGHSH, CDR2 LQKENI. The CDR3 here is CASSVTSGDYNEQFF. The CDR3 DNA follows: TGTGCCAGCTCAGTCACTAGCGGAGACTACAATGAGCAGTTCTTC.

This clonotype was recorded at least ten times. This chain joins TRBV28 and TRBJ1-2, with 7 bases fitting TRBD1. The CDR3 runs 15 residues. V was pared by 8 bases and J by 5 bases, with 14 bases of the junction left unmatched. The germline V gene encodes CDR1 MDHEN and CDR2 SYDVKM. The CDR3 bases are TGTGCCAGCCGGACAGGCAGCACAGGGAAGTATGGCTACACCTTC. Its translation is CASRTGSTGKYGYTF.